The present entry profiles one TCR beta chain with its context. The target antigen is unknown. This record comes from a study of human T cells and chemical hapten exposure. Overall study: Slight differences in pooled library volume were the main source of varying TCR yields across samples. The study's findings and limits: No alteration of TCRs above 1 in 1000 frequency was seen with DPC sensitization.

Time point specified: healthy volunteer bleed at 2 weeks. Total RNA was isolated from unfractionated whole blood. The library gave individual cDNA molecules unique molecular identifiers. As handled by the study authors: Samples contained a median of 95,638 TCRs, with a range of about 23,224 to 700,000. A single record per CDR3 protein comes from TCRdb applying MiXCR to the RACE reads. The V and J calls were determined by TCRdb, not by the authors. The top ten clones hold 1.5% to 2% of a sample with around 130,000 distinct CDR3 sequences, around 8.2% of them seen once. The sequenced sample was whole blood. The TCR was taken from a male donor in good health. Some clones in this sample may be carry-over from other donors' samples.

CDR3 residues: CAWSADIRTGRAFF. CDR3 DNA: TGTGCCTGGAGTGCGGACATTAGGACAGGCCGAGCTTTCTTT. The rearrangement joins TRBV30 to TRBJ1-1; 7 nucleotides match TRBD1. From germline, CDR1 is GTSNPN and CDR2 SVGIG (reference sequence). CDR3 length: 14 amino acids. V dropped 1 base and J dropped 10; count of bases not matched to a gene: 12.